This T cell receptor beta chain was sequenced in a study of blood T cell repertoires in COVID-19. Turning to the study itself: T cells, B-cell-depleted T cells, or PBMCs provided the cDNA or gDNA that served as material.

Germline lookup yields CDR1 SGHNT and CDR2 YYREEE (reference sequence). The ends lost 3 bases at V and 0 bases at J; junction bases unmatched: 4. CDR3 length: 15 amino acids. Under the authors' procedure: Amplified reference gene primers provided the basis for estimating nucleated cell counts. Clones were sequenced by immunoSEQ multiplex PCR, and TCRdb holds only the in-frame ones, with some missing. Clone size and the V and J calls come from that table; the DNA yielded D and trimming. Found here are 95,000 to 120,000 clones, 80% to 90% of them singletons; the top ten hold around 3.3%. The sample consisted of peripheral blood. The source of this sequence is a man aged 35-49 years with acute or convalescent COVID-19. The chain uses TRBV5-4 and TRBJ1-1; the match to TRBD1 covers 8 bases. CDR3 nucleotide sequence: TGTGCCAGCAGCTACTGGACAGGGATGAACACTGAAGCTTTCTTT. Protein: CASSYWTGMNTEAFF. The entire variable domain, with the rest obtained from reference TRBV5-4 and TRBJ1-1, is as follows: ETGVTQSPTHLIKTRGQQVTLRCSSQSGHNTVSWYQQALGQGPQFIFQYYREEENGRGNFPPRFSGLQFPNYSSELNVNALELDDSALYLCASSYWTGMNTEAFFGQGTRLTVV.